This T cell receptor beta chain was recorded in a study of T cells after yellow fever vaccination. For the study at large: Based on CD3, CD45RA, CCR7 and CD95, EM, EMRA, CM and Tscm memory subsets were sorted.

With V trimmed by 1 base and J by 3 bases, 5 bases remained unmatched. The CDR3 loop spans 15 amino acids. Germline V lookup: CDR1 LGHNA, CDR2 YSLEER. This clonotype was counted at least ten times. TCRdb reprocessed the 5' RACE reads with MiXCR, giving one entry per CDR3 protein. The sample includes 5,000 or so distinct CDR3 sequences, over 3% of them seen just once. This specimen consisted of PBMCs, either bulk or a sorted T-cell subset (CD4+, CD8+, memory, or dextramer-sorted; not recorded which), obtained 15 days after the yellow fever booster vaccination. This chain joins TRBV4-3 and TRBJ2-7; 8 nucleotides match TRBD2. This clonotype was obtained from a man younger than 40 who received the YFV17D yellow fever vaccine. The CDR3 DNA sequence: TGCGCCAGCAGCCAAGGCCTAGCGGGCGTCTACGAGCAGTACTTC. Its translation is CASSQGLAGVYEQYF.